Following are 21 T cell receptor beta chains from one sample sequenced in a study of blood T cell repertoires in COVID-19. Some clones are missing from TCRdb's copy, which holds only in-frame ones; the method was immunoSEQ multiplex PCR. The table includes 190,000 or so clones, roughly 84% detected once. The specimen sequenced was peripheral blood. All receptors come from a woman at least 80 years old with acute or convalescent COVID-19.

The V call is TRBV5-1, the J call TRBJ1-5; tentatively, D is TRBD1 (5 bases). V lost 3 bases, J lost 4 bases, and 14 bases lay in between. This CDR3 has 15 residues. Germline values: CDR1 SGHRS, CDR2 YFSETQ. CDR3 in DNA: TGCGCCAGCAGCTGGGGCCTGGGATGGAATCAGCCCCAGCATTTT. Encoded protein: CASSWGLGWNQPQHF.

The V gene is TRBV12-5, the J gene TRBJ2-2, with D unclear. CDR3 length: 16 amino acids. Germline V gene sequence: CDR1 LGHNT, CDR2 FRNRAP. Trimming stripped 6 bases from V and 5 bases from J, with 19 bases between. The CDR3 is CASGPLGRERTGELFF. The DNA of the CDR3 is TGTGCTAGTGGACCCTTGGGCAGAGAAAGGACCGGGGAGCTGTTTTTT.

V usage is TRBV6-6 and J usage is TRBJ2-3; 12 bases fit TRBD2. Germline-derived CDR1 and CDR2 are MNHNY and SVGAGI (reference sequence). The V and J ends lost 5 bases and 3 bases, in that order; junction bases with no gene match: 3. This CDR3 is 15 amino acids long. Here the CDR3 DNA reads TGTGCCAGCAGTGCTAGCGGGAGGGGAACAGATACGCAGTATTTT. Encoded protein: CASSASGRGTDTQYF.

J is TRBJ2-1 and V is TRBV19, with 9 bases that match TRBD1. V trimming: 3 bases; J trimming: 5 bases; junction bases outside the gene matches: 8. The germline V gene has CDR1 LNHDA and CDR2 SQIVND (reference sequence). The CDR3 contains 16 residues. In nucleotides, the CDR3 is TGTGCCAGTAGTATGAGGGACAGGGTGACGAACAATGAGCAGTTCTTC. This encodes CASSMRDRVTNNEQFF.

V is TRBV19 and J is TRBJ1-6; D remains unclear. Germline loops: CDR1 LNHDA, CDR2 SQIVND (reference sequence). V shed 5 bases and J shed 7 bases, with 9 bases lying between them. There are 13 residues in the CDR3. CDR3 coding DNA: TGTGCCAGTAGTTTGGGAGGGAATTCACCCCTCCACTTT. Amino acids: CASSLGGNSPLHF.

This chain uses TRBV9 with TRBJ2-2; D is possibly TRBD1 (6 bases). The length of the CDR3 is 13 residues. The ends were cut back, 4 bases at V and 3 bases at J, with 7 bases in the middle. Germline CDR1 is SGDLS and CDR2 is YYNGEE. CDR3 coding DNA: TGTGCCAGCAGCCAGGGGCACACCGGGGAGCTGTTTTTT. Amino acid sequence: CASSQGHTGELFF.

This clone turned up a few times. The genes are TRBV19 and TRBJ1-5, with D perhaps TRBD1 (5 bases). CDR3 size: 15 residues. V gave up 8 bases and J gave up 0 bases, with 14 bases separating them. Germline V lookup: CDR1 LNHDA, CDR2 SQIVND (reference sequence). CDR3 sequence: CASSRDGHSNQPQHF. CDR3 sequence (DNA): TGTGCCAGTTCGCGGGACGGACATAGCAATCAGCCCCAGCATTTT. The full variable domain, in which reference TRBV19 and TRBJ1-5 provide the parts outside the CDR3, is DGGITQSPKYLFRKEGQNVTLSCEQNLNHDAMYWYRQDPGQGLRLIYYSQIVNDFQKGDIAEGYSVSREKKESFPLTVTSAQKNPTAFYLCASSRDGHSNQPQHFGDGTRLSIL.

This clone was picked up a small number of times. This chain uses TRBV10-3 with TRBJ1-3; TRBD1 is a possible D gene (6 bases). The CDR3 consists of 15 residues. Germline CDR1 is ENHRY and CDR2 is SYGVKD. V was trimmed by 8 bases and J by 0 bases, leaving 14 bases between them. The chain's CDR3 is CAIRDISRSGNTIYF. Here the CDR3 DNA reads TGTGCCATCCGGGACATAAGCCGCTCTGGAAACACCATATATTTT.

This chain connects TRBV7-2 to TRBJ1-5, with no clear D. Germline V lookup: CDR1 SGHTA, CDR2 FQGNSA. This CDR3 is 14 amino acids long. Trimming removed 1 base at V and 1 base at J, with 5 bases between. CDR3 in amino acids: CASSLVRSNQPQHF. As DNA, the CDR3 is TGTGCCAGCAGCTTAGTACGGAGCAATCAGCCCCAGCATTTT.

The rearrangement uses TRBV7-2 and TRBJ1-2, with D maybe TRBD1 (5 bases). The CDR3 loop spans 13 amino acids. Per germline, CDR1 SGHTA and CDR2 FQGNSA. V dropped 1 base and J dropped 4 bases, with 7 bases sitting between them. Here the CDR3 reads CASSLGQPYGYTF. The CDR3 nucleotides read TGTGCCAGCAGCTTAGGACAGCCCTATGGCTACACCTTC.

The chain recombines TRBV2 with TRBJ1-2, with D uncertain. Germline V gene data show CDR1 as SNHLY and CDR2 as FYNNEI. The CDR3 has 15 amino acids. The V gene lost 5 bases and the J gene lost 12 bases, with 25 bases spanning the gap. CDR3 residues: CASSIRSSLTLFDTF. The CDR3 bases are TGTGCCAGCAGTATTAGATCCTCTTTAACCCTCTTTGACACCTTC.

The chain employs TRBV21-1 and TRBJ2-2; the tabulated D call, TRBD1, remains unverified against the DNA. TRBV21-1 is a listed pseudogene. CDR3 length equals 14 residues. The CDR3 protein is CASILTVAIGELFF. The CDR3, as DNA: TGTGCCAGCATCTTGACAGTAGCAATCGGGGAGCTGTTTTTT.

The chain carries TRBV10-3 and TRBJ2-7, with TRBD2 matching over 11 bases. The length of the CDR3 is 15 residues. Germline CDR1 is ENHRY and CDR2 is SYGVKD. The V gene end was trimmed by 6 bases and the J gene end by 2 bases; junction bases not matched to a gene: 6. CDR3 sequence reads: CAIREGLAAAYEQYF. For the CDR3, the DNA is TGTGCCATCAGGGAGGGACTAGCGGCAGCCTACGAGCAGTACTTC.

The CDR3 loop reads CASSRGSSGAYNEQFF. In nucleotides, the CDR3 is TGTGCCAGCAGCCGCGGCTCTAGCGGGGCCTACAATGAGCAGTTCTTC. V gene TRBV5-4 combines with J gene TRBJ2-1; 9 positions match TRBD2. Germline V gene lookup returns CDR1 SGHNT and CDR2 YYREEE (reference sequence). This CDR3 contains 16 residues. After removal of 4 bases from V and 2 bases from J, the junction contained 7 bases not matched to a gene.

V is TRBV2 and J is TRBJ1-1; D might be TRBD1 (6 bases). This CDR3 has 12 amino acids. V lost 7 bases, J lost 11 bases, and 17 bases lay in between. Germline CDR1 SNHLY, CDR2 FYNNEI. The CDR3: CASTLLQGRAFF. As DNA, the CDR3 is TGTGCCAGCACCCTTCTACAGGGACGGGCTTTCTTT.

CDR3 bases: TGTGCCAGCAGCAACAGGGGGAGGGCTTTCTTT. Translating gives CASSNRGRAFF. The chain joins TRBV6-5 to TRBJ1-1; 8 positions match TRBD1. The CDR3 covers 11 residues. V shed 6 bases, J shed 11 bases, and the junction held 5 bases outside the gene matches. The germline CDR1 and CDR2 sequences are MNHEY and SVGAGI.

The chain is built from TRBV7-9 and TRBJ1-2, with a possible D match to TRBD1 (6 bases). This CDR3 spans 14 amino acids. Germline V lookup: CDR1 SEHNR, CDR2 FQNEAQ (reference sequence). Trimming cost V 2 bases and J 4 bases, with 11 bases left between them. CDR3 in amino acids: CASSLNGQFYGYTF. The CDR3 DNA reads as TGTGCCAGCAGCTTAAACGGACAGTTCTATGGCTACACCTTC. Full variable domain (missing parts from reference TRBV7-9 and TRBJ1-2): DTGVSQNPRHKITKRGQNVTFRCDPISEHNRLYWYRQTLGQGPEFLTYFQNEAQLEKSRLLSDRFSAERPKGSFSTLEIQRTEQGDSAMYLCASSLNGQFYGYTFGSGTRLTVV.

The chain uses TRBV6-5 and TRBJ2-3; 7 positions match TRBD1. There are 15 residues in the CDR3. CDR1 is MNHEY, CDR2 SVGAGI, per germline. Trimming removed 5 bases from V and 2 bases from J; junction bases left unmatched: 7. The CDR3 region is CASSQRTGFTDTQYF. The CDR3 DNA is TGTGCCAGCAGTCAGAGGACAGGCTTCACAGATACGCAGTATTTT.

The gene calls are TRBV21-1 and TRBJ1-1; TRBD1, the table's D call, lacks a check against the DNA. TRBV21-1 is a pseudogene locus. The CDR3 totals 20 residues. The CDR3 DNA reads as TGTGCCAGCAGCTCCCAGAGGAGGAGACAGGGGGCCGGGATGAACACTGAAGCTTTCTTT. This encodes CASSSQRRRQGAGMNTEAFF.

V is TRBV5-4 and J is TRBJ2-7; TRBD1 is a possible D gene (6 bases). From germline, CDR1 is SGHNT and CDR2 YYREEE (reference sequence). With 5 bases removed from V and 3 bases from J, the gap between germline ends came to 12 bases. This CDR3 is 13 amino acids long. The CDR3 here is CASSVQGLYEQYF. The CDR3 DNA is TGTGCCAGCAGTGTGCAGGGGCTCTACGAGCAGTACTTC.

The chain is built from TRBV30 and TRBJ2-7; TRBD2 matches at 7 bases. CDR1 and CDR2 from the germline V gene are GTSNPN and SVGIG (reference sequence). The V gene end was trimmed by 3 bases and the J gene end by 5 bases; junction bases not matched to a gene: 25. The CDR3 has 19 amino acids. CDR3 in DNA: TGTGCCTGGAGCAAAGGGCTAGCGGCCAACCCGCCGGGGTATAACGAGCAGTACTTC. Its translation: CAWSKGLAANPPGYNEQYF.